This T cell receptor (beta chain) is drawn from a study of T cell responses to AZD1222 COVID-19 vaccine. Study context: Some second doses came at about 4 weeks and others at about 12 weeks; these were pooled. Findings and limits, study-wide: The donors showed a predominance of white British ancestry and of females, with possible underestimation of clonal diversity.

As concerns this clone: Its specificity is not known.

V was trimmed by 10 bases and J by 2 bases, leaving 15 bases between them. Germline CDR1 and CDR2: ENHRY and SYGVKD. The CDR3 covers 14 residues. TCRdb keeps only in-frame clones here, not all; method: immunoSEQ multiplex PCR. Altogether about 140,000 clones are present, over 75% being singletons, with the ten largest covering approximately 4.5%. The TCR was taken from an adult in good health. The V call is TRBV10-3, the J call TRBJ1-3; perhaps TRBD1 as D (5 bases). The sequenced sample was peripheral blood, obtained on day 0 of AZD1222 vaccination. CDR3 nucleotide sequence: TGTGCCAGTACAGGCGGAGTCACTGGAAACACCATATATTTT. Its protein product is CASTGGVTGNTIYF.